What follows are 9 T cell receptor beta chains derived from one specimen sequenced in a study of human T cells and chemical hapten exposure. TCRdb re-called the RACE reads through MiXCR, storing one row per CDR3 protein. The table lists a few hundred thousand distinct CDR3 sequences, about 5.4% of them singletons. Time point denoted: pre-sensitization, week 0. The treatment: therapeutic diphenylcyclopropenone sensitization with weekly scalp DPC. Sequencing used whole blood, obtained in connection with sensitization to the hapten diphenylcyclopropenone (DPC). These receptors were taken from a woman in her late teens or twenties with alopecia areata. Some clones in this sample may be carry-over from other donors' samples.

This clonotype was observed a handful of times. This chain links TRBV6-2 or TRBV6-3 with TRBJ2-5; TRBD2 might be the D (5 bases). Germline CDR1 and CDR2: MNHEY and SVGEGT. There are 16 residues in the CDR3. V lost 6 bases and J lost 0, with 17 bases in between. In DNA form, the CDR3 reads TGTGCCAGCAGCCCCTTACGAGGGTGGGACCAAGAGACCCAGTACTTC. Its protein is CASSPLRGWDQETQYF.

The chain is built from TRBV12-3 or TRBV12-4 and TRBJ1-1; no clear D. The CDR3 spans 15 residues. V dropped 3 bases and J dropped 1 base, with 12 bases sitting between them. The CDR3 DNA is TGTGCCAGCAGTTTTGGGCAGTCTCCGAACACTGAAGCTTTCTTT. Amino acid sequence: CASSFGQSPNTEAFF.

The chain is built from TRBV14 and TRBJ1-1; no firm D call. This CDR3 spans 15 amino acids. The ends were cut back, 4 bases at V and 1 base at J, with 13 bases in the middle. CDR1 is SGHDN, CDR2 FVKESK, per germline. In DNA form, the CDR3 reads TGTGCCAGCAGCCCTAACCGGTATGCGAACACTGAAGCTTTCTTT. Translated, it gives CASSPNRYANTEAFF.

This clonotype was recorded a few times. The chain is built from TRBV6-2 or TRBV6-3 and TRBJ1-5; tentative D call: TRBD1 (5 bases). V shed 10 bases and J shed 6 bases, with 19 bases lying between them. The CDR3 spans 14 residues. Germline loops: CDR1 MNHEY, CDR2 SVGEGT. In DNA form, the CDR3 reads TGTGCCACCTCAGGGACGGGGGGAAGTCAGCCCCAGCATTTT. This codes for CATSGTGGSQPQHF.

This clonotype was seen more than once but under ten times. The chain is built from TRBV12-3 or TRBV12-4 and TRBJ2-2; 10 nucleotides agree with TRBD2. This CDR3 is built from 16 residues. The ends lost 6 bases at V and 5 bases at J; junction bases unmatched: 9. CDR3 nucleotide sequence: TGTGCCAGCAGCAAACTAGCGGGGAGACGGACCGGGGAGCTGTTTTTT. Residues: CASSKLAGRRTGELFF.

The V call is TRBV5-1, the J call TRBJ2-5; the match to TRBD2 covers 12 bases. The CDR3 has 17 amino acids. From germline, CDR1 is SGHRS and CDR2 YFSETQ. With 2 bases clipped from V and 1 base from J, the junction kept 6 bases outside the gene matches. CDR3 DNA: TGCGCCAGCAGCTTCCGGACTAGCGGGGTTATCCAAGAGACCCAGTACTTC. Its protein is CASSFRTSGVIQETQYF.

This clonotype was found many times. The rearrangement uses TRBV9 and TRBJ1-1, with TRBD1 as a possible D gene (5 bases). V dropped 2 bases and J dropped 3 bases, with 11 bases sitting between them. The length of the CDR3 is 14 residues. Germline CDR1 SGDLS, CDR2 YYNGEE. CDR3 in amino acids: CASSVQGGDTEAFF. The CDR3 bases are TGTGCCAGCAGCGTCCAGGGTGGGGACACTGAAGCTTTCTTT.

The V gene is TRBV12-3 or TRBV12-4, the J gene TRBJ2-5; D uncertain. The CDR3 length is 12 residues. Trimming left V 3 bases short and J 4 bases short, with 6 bases between. CDR3 amino acids: CASSFWAETQYF. The CDR3 DNA follows: TGTGCCAGCAGTTTCTGGGCAGAGACCCAGTACTTC.

There are a few counts of this clonotype. The rearrangement links TRBV20-1 to TRBJ2-1; a possible D gene is TRBD2 (6 bases). Germline-derived CDR1 and CDR2 are DFQATT and SNEGSKA (reference sequence). This CDR3 has 15 residues. V was cut by 3 bases and J by 2 bases, with 14 bases left in between. As DNA, the CDR3 is TGCAGTGCTAGTAATACGGGGGTCCCCTACAATGAGCAGTTCTTC. Protein sequence: CSASNTGVPYNEQFF.